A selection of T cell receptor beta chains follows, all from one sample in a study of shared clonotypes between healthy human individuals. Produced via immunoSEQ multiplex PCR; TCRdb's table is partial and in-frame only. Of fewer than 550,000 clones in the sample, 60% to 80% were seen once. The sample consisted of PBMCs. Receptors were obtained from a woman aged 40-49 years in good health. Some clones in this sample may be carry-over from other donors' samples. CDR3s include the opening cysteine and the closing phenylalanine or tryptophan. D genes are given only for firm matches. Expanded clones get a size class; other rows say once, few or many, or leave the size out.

cdr3_aa: CASSLGQGVWYGYTF
cdr3_nt: TGTGCCAGCAGCTTAGGACAGGGAGTCTGGTACGGCTACACCTTC
d_call: TRBD1
j_call: TRBJ1-2
clone_size: -
v_call: TRBV7-8

cdr3_aa: CASSFGSSVYGYTF
cdr3_nt: TGTGCCAGCAGTTTCGGCAGCTCCGTCTATGGCTACACCTTC
d_call: -
j_call: TRBJ1-2
clone_size: -
v_call: TRBV28

cdr3_aa: CASSRLLGTEAFF
cdr3_nt: TGTGCCAGCAGCAGGCTGCTAGGTACTGAAGCTTTCTTT
d_call: -
j_call: TRBJ1-1
clone_size: few
v_call: TRBV7-9

cdr3_aa: CASSPGQLATNEKLFF
cdr3_nt: TGTGCCAGCTCACCGGGACAGTTGGCAACTAATGAAAAACTGTTTTTT
d_call: TRBD1
j_call: TRBJ1-4
clone_size: -
v_call: TRBV18

cdr3_aa: CASSIPGLNYGYTF
cdr3_nt: TGTGCCAGTAGTATCCCAGGACTGAACTATGGCTACACCTTC
d_call: -
j_call: TRBJ1-2
clone_size: many
v_call: TRBV19

cdr3_aa: CASSQDRGRDTTDTQYF
cdr3_nt: TGTGCCAGCAGCCAAGATCGAGGACGGGACACCACAGATACGCAGTATTTT
d_call: -
j_call: TRBJ2-3
clone_size: -
v_call: TRBV4-2

cdr3_aa: CASSFGTSGGYNEQFF
cdr3_nt: TGTGCCAGCAGCTTCGGGACTAGCGGGGGATACAATGAGCAGTTCTTC
d_call: TRBD2
j_call: TRBJ2-1
clone_size: -
v_call: TRBV7-3

cdr3_aa: CASRGLAGGNEQYF
cdr3_nt: TGCGCCAGCAGAGGACTAGCGGGAGGTAACGAGCAGTACTTC
d_call: TRBD2
j_call: TRBJ2-7
clone_size: -
v_call: TRBV10-2

cdr3_aa: CASSSILAGFSEQYF
cdr3_nt: TGTGCCAGCAGCTCCATACTAGCGGGATTCAGCGAGCAGTACTTC
d_call: TRBD2
j_call: TRBJ2-7
clone_size: -
v_call: TRBV14

cdr3_aa: CASSFYVGRSLREQYF
cdr3_nt: TGTGCCAGCAGCTTCTATGTCGGGAGGAGCCTTAGGGAGCAGTACTTC
d_call: TRBD2
j_call: TRBJ2-7
clone_size: -
v_call: TRBV7-6

cdr3_aa: CASSVRPTVNTGELFF
cdr3_nt: TGTGCCAGCAGCGTACGCCCCACGGTGAACACCGGGGAGCTGTTTTTT
d_call: -
j_call: TRBJ2-2
clone_size: few
v_call: TRBV9